This T cell receptor beta chain was identified in a study of T cells in Graves' hyperthyroidism and ophthalmopathy. This clonotype was detected ten times or more. Amplified TCR beta CDR3 regions derived from RNA transcripts. The TCR CDR3 was amplified in a first-round RT-PCR using the HTBI primer set. MiXCR, applied by TCRdb to the multiplex PCR reads, yields one record per CDR3 protein. The table has about 700,000 distinct CDR3 sequences, 12% to 15% seen once; the top ten hold about 9.4%. The hyperthyroidism patients had all been newly diagnosed, and their disease duration was under 2 months. Their ages ranged from 18 to 65 years. This CDR3 has 14 amino acids. The germline V and J ends were trimmed by 3 bases and 4 bases, with 15 bases remaining between them. Per germline, CDR1 DFQATT and CDR2 SNEGSKA (reference sequence).

The clonotype comes from a woman younger than 35 with Graves' hyperthyroidism. The rearrangement uses TRBV20-1 and TRBJ1-1; weak D call: TRBD1 (6 bases). The material sequenced was blood. CDR3 DNA sequence: TGCAGTGCTAGGGGGGGCTCCCAAGGCACTGAAGCTTTCTTT. Its protein product is CSARGGSQGTEAFF.